This T cell receptor beta chain was documented in a study of OX40 agonist ivuxolimab in advanced cancers. Findings of the study overall: Some of the lowest clonal expansion was seen in partial responders at 0.1-3.0 mg/kg.

V dropped 5 bases and J dropped 0 bases, with 5 bases sitting between them. The CDR3 is 13 residues long. CDR1 SGHVS and CDR2 FNYEAQ come from the germline V gene. About this clone itself: Its antigen is as yet unknown.

Assay used: immunoSEQ multiplex PCR; TCRdb lists only in-frame clones, some missing. In the table there are more than 40,000 clones, 88% of which are singletons. V is TRBV7-6 and J is TRBJ1-5; D uncertain. This receptor was obtained from an adult with an advanced solid tumor such as melanoma, head and neck, liver or kidney cancer. The sample was CD4+ or CD8+ T cells sorted from blood, taken in a trial of the OX40 agonist ivuxolimab. CDR3 in amino acids: CASSQDSNQPQHF. DNA for the CDR3: TGTGCCAGCAGCCAAGATAGCAATCAGCCCCAGCATTTT.